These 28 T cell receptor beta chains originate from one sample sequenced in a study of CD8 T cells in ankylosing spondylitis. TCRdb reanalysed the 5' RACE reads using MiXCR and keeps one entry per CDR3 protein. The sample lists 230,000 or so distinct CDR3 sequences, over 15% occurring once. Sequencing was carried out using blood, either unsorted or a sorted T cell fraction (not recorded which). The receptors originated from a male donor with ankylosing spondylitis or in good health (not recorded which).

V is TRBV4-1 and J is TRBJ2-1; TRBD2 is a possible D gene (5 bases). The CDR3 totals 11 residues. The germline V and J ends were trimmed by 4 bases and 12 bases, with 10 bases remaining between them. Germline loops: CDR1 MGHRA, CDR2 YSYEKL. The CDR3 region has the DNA TGCGCCAGCAGCCCCGGTGAGGGGCAGTTCTTC. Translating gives CASSPGEGQFF.

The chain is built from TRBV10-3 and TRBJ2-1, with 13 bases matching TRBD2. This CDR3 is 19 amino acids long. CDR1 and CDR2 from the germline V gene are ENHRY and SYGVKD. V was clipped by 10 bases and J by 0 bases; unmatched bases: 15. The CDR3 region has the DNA TGTGCCACCTTTTATACTAGCGGGAGGGCCGTAAGCTCCTACAATGAGCAGTTCTTC. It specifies CATFYTSGRAVSSYNEQFF.

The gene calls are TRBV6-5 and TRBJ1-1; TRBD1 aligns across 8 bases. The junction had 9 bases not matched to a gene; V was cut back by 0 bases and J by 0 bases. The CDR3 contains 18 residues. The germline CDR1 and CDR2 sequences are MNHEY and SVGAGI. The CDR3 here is CASSYSTTGDIMNTEAFF. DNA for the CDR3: TGTGCCAGCAGTTACTCGACGACAGGGGACATAATGAACACTGAAGCTTTCTTT.

The CDR3 DNA reads as TGTGCCAGCAGCCACTCGGTCACAGGGTGGGATGAGCAGTTCTTC. It specifies CASSHSVTGWDEQFF. The chain uses TRBV7-6 and TRBJ2-1, with D maybe TRBD1 (6 bases). V was pared by 5 bases and J by 8 bases, with 19 bases between. This CDR3 comprises 15 residues. CDR1 is SGHVS, CDR2 FNYEAQ, per germline.

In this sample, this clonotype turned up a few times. The CDR3 protein is CASSLAPADEQFF. The DNA of the CDR3 is TGTGCCAGCAGCTTAGCCCCGGCCGATGAGCAGTTCTTC. J is TRBJ2-1 and V is TRBV7-9; no reliable D call. Germline V gene lookup returns CDR1 SEHNR and CDR2 FQNEAQ (reference sequence). The V and J ends lost 0 bases and 8 bases respectively, with 8 bases between them. The CDR3 spans 13 residues.

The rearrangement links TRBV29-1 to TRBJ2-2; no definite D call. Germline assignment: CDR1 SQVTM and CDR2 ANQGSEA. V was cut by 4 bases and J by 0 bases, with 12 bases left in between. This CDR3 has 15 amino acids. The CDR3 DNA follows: TGCAGCGTTGTGAACCCACAGACGAACACCGGGGAGCTGTTTTTT. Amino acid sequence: CSVVNPQTNTGELFF.

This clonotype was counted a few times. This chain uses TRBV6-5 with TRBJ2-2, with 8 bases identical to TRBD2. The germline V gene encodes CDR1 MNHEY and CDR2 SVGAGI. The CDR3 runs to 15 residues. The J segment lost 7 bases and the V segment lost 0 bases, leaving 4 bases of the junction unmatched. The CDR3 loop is CASSYSTSVSGELFF. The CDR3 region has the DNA TGTGCCAGCAGTTACTCGACTAGCGTGAGCGGGGAGCTGTTTTTT.

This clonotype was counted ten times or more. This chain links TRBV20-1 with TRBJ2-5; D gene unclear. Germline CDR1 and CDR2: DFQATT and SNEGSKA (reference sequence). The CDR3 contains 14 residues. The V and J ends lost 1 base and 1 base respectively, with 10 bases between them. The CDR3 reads CSARVAQFQETQYF. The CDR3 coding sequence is TGCAGTGCTAGAGTAGCCCAGTTCCAAGAGACCCAGTACTTC.

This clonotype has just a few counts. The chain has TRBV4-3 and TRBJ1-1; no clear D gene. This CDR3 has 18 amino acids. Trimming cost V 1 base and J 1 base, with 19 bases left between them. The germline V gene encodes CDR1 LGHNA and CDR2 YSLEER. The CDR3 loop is CASSQGRLAEAPNTEAFF. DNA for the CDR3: TGCGCCAGCAGCCAAGGTCGATTGGCAGAAGCCCCGAACACTGAAGCTTTCTTT.

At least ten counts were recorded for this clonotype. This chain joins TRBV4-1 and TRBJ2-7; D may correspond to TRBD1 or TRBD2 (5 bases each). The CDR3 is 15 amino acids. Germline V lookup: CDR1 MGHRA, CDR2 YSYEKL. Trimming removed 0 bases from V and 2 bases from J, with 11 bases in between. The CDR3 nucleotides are TGCGCCAGCAGCCAAGATGCCCTGGGGGCCTACGAGCAGTACTTC. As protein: CASSQDALGAYEQYF.

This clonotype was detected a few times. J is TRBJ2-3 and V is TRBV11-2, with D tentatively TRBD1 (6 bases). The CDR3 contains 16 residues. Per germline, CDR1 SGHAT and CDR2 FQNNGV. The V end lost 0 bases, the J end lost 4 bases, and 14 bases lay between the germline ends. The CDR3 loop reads CASSLESGHGADTQYF. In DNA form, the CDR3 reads TGTGCCAGCAGCTTAGAGTCGGGACACGGTGCAGATACGCAGTATTTT.

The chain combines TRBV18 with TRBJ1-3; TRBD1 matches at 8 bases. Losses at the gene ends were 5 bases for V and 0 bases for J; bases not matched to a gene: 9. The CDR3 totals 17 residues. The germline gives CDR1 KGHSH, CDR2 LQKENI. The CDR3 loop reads CASSSWRDRSSGNTIYF. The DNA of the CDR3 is TGTGCCAGCTCATCATGGCGGGACAGGAGCTCTGGAAACACCATATATTTT.

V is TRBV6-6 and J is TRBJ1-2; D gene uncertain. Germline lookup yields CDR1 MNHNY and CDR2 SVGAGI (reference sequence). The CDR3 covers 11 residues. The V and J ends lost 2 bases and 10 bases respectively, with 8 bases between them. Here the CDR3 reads CASSYEGFYTF. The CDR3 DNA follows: TGTGCCAGCAGTTACGAAGGGTTCTACACCTTC.

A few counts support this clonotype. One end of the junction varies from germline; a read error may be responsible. CDR3 amino acids: CAGSLGSGASPLHF. For the CDR3, the DNA is TGTGCCGGCAGCCTAGGGAGCGGGGCCTCACCCCTCCACTTT. The genes are TRBV7-9 and TRBJ1-6, with D perhaps matching TRBD1 (5 bases). The CDR3 runs to 14 residues. Germline values: CDR1 SEHNR, CDR2 FQNEAQ (reference sequence).

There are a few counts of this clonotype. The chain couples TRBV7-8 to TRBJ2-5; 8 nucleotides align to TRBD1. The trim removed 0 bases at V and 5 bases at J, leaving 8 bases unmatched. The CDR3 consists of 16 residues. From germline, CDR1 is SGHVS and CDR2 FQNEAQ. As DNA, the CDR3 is TGTGCCAGCAGCTTAGCGGTCGGGACAGGAGGGGAGACCCAGTACTTC. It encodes CASSLAVGTGGETQYF.

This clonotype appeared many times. The CDR3 DNA reads TGCAGCGTTGACAGCTCCTACAATGAGCAGTTCTTC. It encodes CSVDSSYNEQFF. J is TRBJ2-1 and V is TRBV29-1; D not resolved. The CDR3 contains 12 residues. CDR1 and CDR2 (germline): SQVTM, ANQGSEA. Trimming removed 3 bases from V and 0 bases from J, with 3 bases in between.

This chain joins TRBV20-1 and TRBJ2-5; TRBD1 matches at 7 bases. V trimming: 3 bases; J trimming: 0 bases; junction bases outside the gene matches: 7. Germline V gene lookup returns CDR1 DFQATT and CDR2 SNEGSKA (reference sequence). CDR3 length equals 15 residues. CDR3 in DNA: TGCAGTGCTAGGGAGGACAGGAGCTACCAAGAGACCCAGTACTTC. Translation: CSAREDRSYQETQYF.

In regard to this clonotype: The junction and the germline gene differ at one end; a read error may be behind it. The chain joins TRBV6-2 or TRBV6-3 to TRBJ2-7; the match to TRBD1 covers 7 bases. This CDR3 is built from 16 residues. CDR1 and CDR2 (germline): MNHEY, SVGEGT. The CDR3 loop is CASSYSTDRSSFEQYF. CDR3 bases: TGTGCCAGCAGTTACTCGACGGACAGGAGCTCCTTCGAGCAGTACTTC.

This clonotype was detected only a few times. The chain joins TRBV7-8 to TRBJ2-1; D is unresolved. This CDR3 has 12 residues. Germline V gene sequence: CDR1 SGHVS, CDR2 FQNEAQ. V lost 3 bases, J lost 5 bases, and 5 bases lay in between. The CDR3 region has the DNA TGTGCCAGCAGCTTGCAGCACAATGAGCAGTTCTTC. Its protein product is CASSLQHNEQFF.

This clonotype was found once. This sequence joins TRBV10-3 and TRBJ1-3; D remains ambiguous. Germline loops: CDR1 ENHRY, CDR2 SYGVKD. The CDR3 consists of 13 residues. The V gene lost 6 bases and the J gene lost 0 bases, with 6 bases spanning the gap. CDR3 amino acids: CAIRDGSGNTIYF. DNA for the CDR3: TGTGCCATCAGAGACGGCTCTGGAAACACCATATATTTT.

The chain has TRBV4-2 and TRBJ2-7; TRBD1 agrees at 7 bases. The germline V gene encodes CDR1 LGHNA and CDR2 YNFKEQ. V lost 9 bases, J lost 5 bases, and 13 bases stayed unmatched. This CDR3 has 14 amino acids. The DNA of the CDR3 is TGTGCCAGTAACAACAGGGGCGTAGGGGACGAGCAGTACTTC. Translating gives CASNNRGVGDEQYF.

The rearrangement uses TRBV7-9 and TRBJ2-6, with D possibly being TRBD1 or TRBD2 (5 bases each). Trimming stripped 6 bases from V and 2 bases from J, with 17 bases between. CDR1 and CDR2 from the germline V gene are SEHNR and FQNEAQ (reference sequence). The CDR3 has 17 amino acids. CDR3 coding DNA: TGTGCCAGCAGTCCCCGGGACCCACACACTGGGGCCAACGTCCTGACTTTC. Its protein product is CASSPRDPHTGANVLTF.

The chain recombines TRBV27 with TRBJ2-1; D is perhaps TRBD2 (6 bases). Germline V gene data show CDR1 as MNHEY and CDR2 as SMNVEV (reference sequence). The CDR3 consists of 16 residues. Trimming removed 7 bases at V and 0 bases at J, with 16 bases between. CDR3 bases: TGTGCCAGCACCTCCGGAGGGGCCATCTCCTACAATGAGCAGTTCTTC. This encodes CASTSGGAISYNEQFF.

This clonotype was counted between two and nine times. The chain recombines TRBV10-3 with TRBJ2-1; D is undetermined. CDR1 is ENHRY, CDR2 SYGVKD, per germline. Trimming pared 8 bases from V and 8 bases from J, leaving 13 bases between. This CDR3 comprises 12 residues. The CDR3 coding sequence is TGTGCCATCGGCTACGGCGACGATGAGCAGTTCTTC. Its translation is CAIGYGDDEQFF.

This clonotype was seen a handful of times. The CDR3 sequence is CASSWTGDETQYF. The CDR3 DNA reads as TGTGCCAGCAGTTGGACAGGGGATGAGACCCAGTACTTC. This chain links TRBV6-2 or TRBV6-3 with TRBJ2-5, with TRBD1 matching 9 bases. This CDR3 has 13 residues. Trimming took 4 bases from V and 5 from J; bases not matched to a gene: 2. The V gene's germline CDR1 is MNHEY and CDR2 SVGEGT.

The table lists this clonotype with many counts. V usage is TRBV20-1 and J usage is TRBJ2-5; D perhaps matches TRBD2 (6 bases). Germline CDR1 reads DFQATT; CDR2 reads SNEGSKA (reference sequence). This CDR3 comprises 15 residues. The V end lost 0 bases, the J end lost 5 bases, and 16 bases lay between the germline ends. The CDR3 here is CSARDISGDLETQYF. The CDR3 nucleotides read TGCAGTGCTAGAGATATATCGGGAGATCTGGAGACCCAGTACTTC.

CDR3 sequence: CASSESGADYNEQFF. For the CDR3, the DNA is TGCGCCAGCAGTGAGTCTGGGGCGGATTACAATGAGCAGTTCTTC. The gene calls are TRBV10-2 and TRBJ2-1; a weak D match, TRBD1 (5 bases). CDR3 length: 15 amino acids. CDR1 is WSHSY, CDR2 SAAADI, per germline. Between the trimmed V and J ends, which lost 0 bases and 4 bases, there was a span of 10 bases.

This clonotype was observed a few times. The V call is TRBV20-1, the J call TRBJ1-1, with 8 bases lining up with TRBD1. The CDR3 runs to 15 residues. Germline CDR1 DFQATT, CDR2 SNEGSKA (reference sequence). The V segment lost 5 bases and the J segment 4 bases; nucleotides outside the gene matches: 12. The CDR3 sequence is CSARGTGDLVTEAFF. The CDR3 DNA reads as TGCAGTGCTCGGGGGACAGGTGATTTAGTCACTGAAGCTTTCTTT.